One and the same sample provided the 17 T cell receptor beta chains below, sequenced in a study of blood T cells in healthy people across ages. Primed by a sample-barcoded 5' primer and a J-beta primer mix, a second PCR proceeded for roughly 7 to 11 cycles. In TCRdb, the 5' RACE reads were re-called with MiXCR into one record per CDR3 protein. The profile shows approximately 1.5 million distinct CDR3 sequences, around 36% of them singletons. Source material: blood. These receptors were taken from a woman in her twenties or thirties in good health.

This clonotype was counted ten times or more. The chain employs TRBV13 and TRBJ2-7; 9 bases line up with TRBD1. Germline V gene data show CDR1 as PRHDT and CDR2 as FYEKMQ (reference sequence). Trimming took 5 bases from V and 3 from J; bases not matched to a gene: 5. This CDR3 contains 14 residues. The CDR3 DNA is TGTGCCAGCAGCCCCGACAGGGGGGACTACGAGCAGTACTTC. Protein product: CASSPDRGDYEQYF.

There are a few counts of this clonotype. The rearrangement uses TRBV5-1 and TRBJ2-1; D possibly corresponds to TRBD1 (6 bases). CDR1 SGHRS and CDR2 YFSETQ come from the germline V gene. Trimming took off 0 bases at V and 4 bases at J, with 8 bases between the two ends. The CDR3 runs 14 residues. The CDR3 DNA is TGCGCCAGCAGCTTGGGGGACATGTACAATGAGCAGTTCTTC. Translation: CASSLGDMYNEQFF. Drawing the rest from reference TRBV5-1 and TRBJ2-1, the complete variable domain is KAGVTQTPRYLIKTRGQQVTLSCSPISGHRSVSWYQQTPGQGLQFLFEYFSETQRNKGNFPGRFSGRQFSNSRSEMNVSTLELGDSALYLCASSLGDMYNEQFFGPGTRLTVL.

The chain carries TRBV7-3 and TRBJ2-1; 8 positions match TRBD2. V was clipped by 6 bases and J by 4 bases; unmatched bases: 8. The CDR3 consists of 15 residues. The germline V gene encodes CDR1 SGHTA and CDR2 FQGTGA. The CDR3 DNA sequence: TGTGCCAGCAGTATTCAGCGGGAGCGTTACAATGAGCAGTTCTTC. Translating it yields CASSIQRERYNEQFF.

This clonotype occurred many times. The V gene is TRBV12-3 or TRBV12-4, the J gene TRBJ2-5; no firm D call. The CDR3 length is 13 residues. V gave up 3 bases and J gave up 2 bases, with 7 bases separating them. In DNA form, the CDR3 reads TGTGCCAGCAGTTTCTCCCAGCAAGAGACCCAGTACTTC. Translating gives CASSFSQQETQYF.

In DNA form, the CDR3 reads TGCGCCAGCAGCTTGACCGGGACAGGGTCCACTGAAGCTTTCTTT. It encodes CASSLTGTGSTEAFF. The chain carries TRBV5-1 and TRBJ1-1; 9 nucleotides match TRBD1. Germline lookup yields CDR1 SGHRS and CDR2 YFSETQ. Trimming took 1 base from V and 4 from J; bases not matched to a gene: 5. The CDR3 contains 15 residues.

This clonotype was recorded a few times. V and J are TRBV15 and TRBJ1-4; D unresolved. Trimming removed 5 bases from V and 8 bases from J, with 12 bases in between. CDR1 is LNHNV and CDR2 is YYDKDF in the germline V gene (reference sequence). This CDR3 contains 13 residues. This CDR3 reads CATSYPGGEKLFF. The CDR3 DNA reads as TGTGCCACCAGCTATCCTGGAGGGGAAAAACTGTTTTTT.

The gene calls are TRBV6-1 and TRBJ1-1; unclear D gene. V was cut by 7 bases and J by 1 base, with 19 bases left in between. The CDR3 has 16 residues. The germline V gene encodes CDR1 MNHNS and CDR2 SASEGT. The DNA for the CDR3 is TGTGCCAGCAACCTGGGCCGGGCAGGACCGAACACTGAAGCTTTCTTT. Its translation is CASNLGRAGPNTEAFF.

This clonotype was detected only a few times. This chain links TRBV12-3 or TRBV12-4 with TRBJ1-1; no firm D call. Trimming took 2 bases from V and 0 from J, leaving 7 bases between them. The CDR3 is 14 residues long. The CDR3 reads CASSLMLMNTEAFF. In DNA, the CDR3 is TGTGCCAGCAGTTTAATGCTGATGAACACTGAAGCTTTCTTT.

Ten or more counts support this clonotype. The rearrangement links TRBV4-1 to TRBJ2-1; 7 bases agree with TRBD2. Germline CDR1 is MGHRA and CDR2 is YSYEKL. V dropped 2 bases and J dropped 2; count of bases not matched to a gene: 3. This CDR3 is built from 15 residues. CDR3 sequence: CASSQPGLPYNEQFF. CDR3 DNA sequence: TGCGCCAGCAGCCAACCGGGACTACCCTACAATGAGCAGTTCTTC.

This clonotype has a handful of counts. The chain couples TRBV13 to TRBJ1-3; tentatively, D is TRBD1 (5 bases). V shed 6 bases and J shed 0 bases, with 15 bases lying between them. Looked up from germline, CDR1 is PRHDT and CDR2 is FYEKMQ (reference sequence). The CDR3 is made up of 16 amino acids. CDR3 protein: CASSEGRASSGNTIYF. The CDR3 DNA sequence: TGTGCCAGCAGTGAGGGCAGGGCGAGCTCTGGAAACACCATATATTTT.

The rearrangement links TRBV30 to TRBJ1-5; D remains unclear. V was clipped by 2 bases and J by 2 bases, with 16 bases between them. The CDR3 runs 16 residues. Germline loops: CDR1 GTSNPN, CDR2 SVGIG (reference sequence). The CDR3 DNA follows: TGTGCCTGGAGTAGTATAGACTGGTATGGCAATCAGCCCCAGCATTTT. Protein: CAWSSIDWYGNQPQHF.

The rearrangement uses TRBV7-9 and TRBJ1-5; D not certain. The length of the CDR3 is 14 residues. V was pared by 1 base and J by 9 bases, with 13 bases between. CDR1 and CDR2 (germline): SEHNR, FQNEAQ (reference sequence). CDR3 loop: CASSLGAGMGPQHF. CDR3 nucleotides: TGTGCCAGCAGCTTAGGGGCAGGTATGGGGCCCCAGCATTTT.

This clonotype appeared many times. This sequence joins TRBV29-1 and TRBJ2-5; either TRBD1 or TRBD2 may fit D (5 bases each). Germline CDR1 reads SQVTM; CDR2 reads ANQGSEA. The CDR3 consists of 14 residues. Trimming stripped 4 bases from V and 4 bases from J, with 16 bases between. CDR3 protein: CSVGRGAATETQYF. The CDR3, as DNA: TGCAGCGTTGGTCGAGGGGCGGCCACAGAGACCCAGTACTTC. Based on the CDR3 plus reference TRBV29-1 and TRBJ2-5, the full variable domain is SAVISQKPSRDICQRGTSLTIQCQVDSQVTMMFWYRQQPGQSLTLIATANQGSEATYESGFVIDKFPISRPNLTFSTLTVSNMSPEDSSIYLCSVGRGAATETQYFGPGTRLLVL.

Details on this clonotype: A junction boundary mismatches the germline segment, possibly from a read error. V is TRBV7-9 and J is TRBJ2-1; a possible D gene is TRBD2 (6 bases). Per the germline V gene, CDR1 is SEHNR and CDR2 is FQNEAQ (reference sequence). This CDR3 spans 15 amino acids. CDR3 in amino acids: CASGLRDGSIDEQFF. As DNA, the CDR3 is TGTGCCAGCGGCTTAAGGGACGGGAGTATCGATGAGCAGTTCTTC.

This clonotype appeared a few times. The V and J genes are TRBV10-3 and TRBJ1-1, with 8 bases matching TRBD1. Germline V CDR1 and CDR2: ENHRY, SYGVKD. After removal of 4 bases from V and 6 bases from J, the junction contained 4 bases not matched to a gene. This CDR3 is 13 amino acids long. In DNA form, the CDR3 reads TGTGCCATCAGTGTAACGACAGGGGCTGAAGCTTTCTTT. Its translation is CAISVTTGAEAFF.

The chain employs TRBV5-1 and TRBJ1-2, with 10 bases fitting TRBD1. The germline gives CDR1 SGHRS, CDR2 YFSETQ. The CDR3 sequence is 14 residues long. Unmatched junction bases numbered 5, after V lost 4 bases and J lost 5 bases. The CDR3 DNA reads as TGCGCCAGCAGCAGAGGGACAGGGGAGTATGGCTACACCTTC. It yields the protein CASSRGTGEYGYTF.

The genes are TRBV11-2 and TRBJ2-3, with D possibly being TRBD1 (7 bases). Germline CDR1 is SGHAT and CDR2 is FQNNGV. The CDR3 consists of 16 residues. V gave up 1 base and J gave up 7 bases, with 18 bases separating them. The CDR3 sequence: CASSLVEGAVLHTQYF. CDR3 DNA sequence: TGTGCCAGCAGCTTAGTGGAGGGGGCTGTCCTGCATACGCAGTATTTT.